The source of this T cell receptor (beta chain) is a study of T-cell reconstitution after alpha-beta-depleted transplantation in children. Regarding the study as a whole: Surviving thymic progenitors and recipient T cells were the source of high TCRbeta diversity at day 60 in some patients. T-cell numbers and diversity one year post-transplant derived largely from freshly generated T cells. As was reported, about two months after transplant, alpha-beta T cells came from several hundred expanded graft clones.

This clonotype has more than one count but fewer than ten. What it binds is unknown. Unique molecular identifiers featured in how the TCRbeta library was prepared. MiXCR, applied by TCRdb to the PCR reads, yields one record per CDR3 protein. The sample records hundreds of thousands of distinct CDR3 sequences, 20% to 25% being singletons. The specimen was PBMCs, mostly from graft donor cells, collected 360 days after TCRalphabeta/CD19-depleted stem cell transplant. The source is a boy in the first two years of life who had a stem cell transplant for acute myeloid leukemia, so the T cells may come from the graft donor.

The CDR3 region has the DNA TGCAGTGCTAGATCACAGGGGGCTGAAGCTTTCTTT. This translates into CSARSQGAEAFF. The genes are TRBV20-1 and TRBJ1-1; 8 positions agree with TRBD1. This CDR3 has 12 residues. CDR1 is DFQATT and CDR2 is SNEGSKA in the germline V gene (reference sequence). V lost 2 bases to trimming and J lost 6 bases; unmatched junction nucleotides: 2.